This T cell receptor (beta chain) was retrieved from a study of shared clonotypes between healthy human individuals. This CDR3 is 16 amino acids long. V dropped 5 bases and J dropped 4 bases, with 20 bases sitting between them. CDR1 LNHDA and CDR2 SQIVND come from the germline V gene (reference sequence). Assay execution proceeded at the deep level. Some clones are missing from TCRdb's copy, which holds only in-frame ones; the method was immunoSEQ multiplex PCR. The top ten hold about 12% of the sample, which has approximately 480,000 clones, 75% to 80% seen once. The chain couples TRBV19 to TRBJ1-2; no clear D. This TCR was recovered from a woman in her thirties or forties in good health. Some clones in this sample may be carry-over from other donors' samples. Sequenced input: PBMCs. CDR3 bases: TGTGCCAGTAGTCGTATTTCAAATCGAAAGACCTATGGCTACACCTTC. Translating gives CASSRISNRKTYGYTF. Full variable domain (rest looked up from reference TRBV19 and TRBJ1-2): DGGITQSPKYLFRKEGQNVTLSCEQNLNHDAMYWYRQDPGQGLRLIYYSQIVNDFQKGDIAEGYSVSREKKESFPLTVTSAQKNPTAFYLCASSRISNRKTYGYTFGSGTRLTVV.